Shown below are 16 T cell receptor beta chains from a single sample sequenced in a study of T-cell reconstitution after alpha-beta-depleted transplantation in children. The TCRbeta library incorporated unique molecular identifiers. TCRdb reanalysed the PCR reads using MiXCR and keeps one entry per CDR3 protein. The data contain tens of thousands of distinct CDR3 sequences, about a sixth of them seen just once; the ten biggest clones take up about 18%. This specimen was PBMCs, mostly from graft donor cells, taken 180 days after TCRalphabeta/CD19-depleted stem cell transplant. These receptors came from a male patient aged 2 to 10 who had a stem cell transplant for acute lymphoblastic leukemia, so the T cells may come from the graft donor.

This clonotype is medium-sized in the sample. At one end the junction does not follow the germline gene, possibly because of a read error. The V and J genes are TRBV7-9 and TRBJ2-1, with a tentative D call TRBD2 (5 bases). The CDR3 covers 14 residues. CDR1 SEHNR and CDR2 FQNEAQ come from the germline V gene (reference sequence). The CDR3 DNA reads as TGTGCCAGCAGCTTAACGGCTAGCTACGATGAGCAGTTCTTC. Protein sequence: CASSLTASYDEQFF.

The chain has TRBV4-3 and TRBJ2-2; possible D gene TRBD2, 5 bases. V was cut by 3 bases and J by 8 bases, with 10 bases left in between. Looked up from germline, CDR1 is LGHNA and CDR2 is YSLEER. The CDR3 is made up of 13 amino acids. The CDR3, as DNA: TGCGCCAGCAGCCAGGACTTCTCGGGGGAGCTGTTTTTT. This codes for CASSQDFSGELFF.

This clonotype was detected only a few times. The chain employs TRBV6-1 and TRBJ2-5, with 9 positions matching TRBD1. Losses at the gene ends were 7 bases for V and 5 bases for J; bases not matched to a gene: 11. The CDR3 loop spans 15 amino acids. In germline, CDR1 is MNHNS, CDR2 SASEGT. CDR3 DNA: TGTGCCAGCACCATACGAGGGACAGGGTGGGAGACCCAGTACTTC. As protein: CASTIRGTGWETQYF.

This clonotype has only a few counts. This CDR3 is CSAPGQAQETQYF. As DNA, the CDR3 is TGCAGTGCTCCGGGACAGGCCCAAGAGACCCAGTACTTC. J is TRBJ2-5 and V is TRBV20-1; 8 bases match TRBD1. The CDR3 covers 13 residues. The germline CDR1 and CDR2 sequences are DFQATT and SNEGSKA (reference sequence). Losses at the gene ends were 5 bases for V and 1 base for J; bases not matched to a gene: 3.

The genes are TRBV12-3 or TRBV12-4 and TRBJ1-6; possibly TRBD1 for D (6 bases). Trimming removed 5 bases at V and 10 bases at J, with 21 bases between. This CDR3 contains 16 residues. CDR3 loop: CASSPSGGRELSPLHF. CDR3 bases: TGTGCCAGCAGTCCAAGCGGGGGCAGAGAGCTATCACCCCTCCACTTT.

This chain's CDR3 is CASSPKAYTEAFF. CDR3 sequence (DNA): TGTGCCAGCAGCCCTAAGGCGTACACTGAAGCTTTCTTT. The chain combines TRBV12-3 or TRBV12-4 with TRBJ1-1; unclear D gene. Trimming cost V 6 bases and J 3 bases, with 11 bases left between them. CDR3 length: 13 residues.

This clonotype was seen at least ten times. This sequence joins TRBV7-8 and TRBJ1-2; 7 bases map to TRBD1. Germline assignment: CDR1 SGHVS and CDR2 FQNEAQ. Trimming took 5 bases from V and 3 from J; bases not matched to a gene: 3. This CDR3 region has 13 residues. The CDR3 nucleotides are TGTGCCAGCAGCCTCGACAGGGACTATGGCTACACCTTC. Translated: CASSLDRDYGYTF.

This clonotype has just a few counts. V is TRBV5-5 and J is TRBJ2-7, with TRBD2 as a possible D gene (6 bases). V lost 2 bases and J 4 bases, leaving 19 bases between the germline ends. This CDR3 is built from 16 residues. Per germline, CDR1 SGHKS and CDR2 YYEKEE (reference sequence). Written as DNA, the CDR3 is TGTGCCAGCAGCTTAGCCCCCGGGGGATTTGGTTACGAGCAGTACTTC. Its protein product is CASSLAPGGFGYEQYF.

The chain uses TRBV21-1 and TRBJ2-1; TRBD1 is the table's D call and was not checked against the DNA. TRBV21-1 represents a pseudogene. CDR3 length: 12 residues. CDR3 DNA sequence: TGTGCCAGCAGCCTTAGGGACGGATTCCAGTTCTTC. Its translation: CASSLRDGFQFF.

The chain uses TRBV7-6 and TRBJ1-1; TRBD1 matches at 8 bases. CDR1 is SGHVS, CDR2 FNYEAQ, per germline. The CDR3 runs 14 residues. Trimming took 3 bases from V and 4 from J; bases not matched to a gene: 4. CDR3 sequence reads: CASSFQGAGTEAFF. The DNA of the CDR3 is TGTGCCAGCAGCTTTCAGGGGGCCGGCACTGAAGCTTTCTTT.

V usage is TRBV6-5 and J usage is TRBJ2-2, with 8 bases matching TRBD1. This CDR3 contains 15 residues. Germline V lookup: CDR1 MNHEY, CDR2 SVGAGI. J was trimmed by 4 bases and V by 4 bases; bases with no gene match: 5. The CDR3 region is CASSFRTGTTGELFF. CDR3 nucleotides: TGTGCCAGCAGTTTCCGGACAGGGACCACCGGGGAGCTGTTTTTT.

The CDR3 protein is CASSVTSVGEGNTEAFF. In DNA form, the CDR3 reads TGTGCCAGCAGCGTAACCTCGGTAGGGGAAGGAAACACTGAAGCTTTCTTT. The chain recombines TRBV9 with TRBJ1-1; a possible D gene is TRBD1 (5 bases). V lost 1 base, J lost 2 bases, and 18 bases lay in between. The CDR3 extends over 17 amino acids. The germline gives CDR1 SGDLS, CDR2 YYNGEE.

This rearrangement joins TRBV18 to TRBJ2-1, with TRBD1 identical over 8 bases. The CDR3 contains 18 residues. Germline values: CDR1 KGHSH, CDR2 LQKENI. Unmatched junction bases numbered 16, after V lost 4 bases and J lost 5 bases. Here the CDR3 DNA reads TGTGCCAGCTCACGCACAACTTTCTGGACAGGGCGGAACAATGAGCAGTTCTTC. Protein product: CASSRTTFWTGRNNEQFF.

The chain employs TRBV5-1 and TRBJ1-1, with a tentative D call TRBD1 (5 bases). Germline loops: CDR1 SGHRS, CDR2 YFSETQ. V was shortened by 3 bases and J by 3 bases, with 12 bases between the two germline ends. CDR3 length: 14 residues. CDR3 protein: CASSSPSGDTEAFF. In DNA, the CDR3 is TGCGCCAGCAGCTCCCCTTCGGGGGACACTGAAGCTTTCTTT.

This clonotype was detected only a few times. As DNA, the CDR3 is TGTGCCAGTAGTCCCCACGAGTTGAATATCGGGGAGCTGTTTTTT. Protein product: CASSPHELNIGELFF. This rearrangement joins TRBV19 to TRBJ2-2; D is unclear. The germline V gene encodes CDR1 LNHDA and CDR2 SQIVND (reference sequence). The CDR3 is made up of 15 amino acids. V dropped 5 bases and J dropped 7 bases, with 17 bases sitting between them.

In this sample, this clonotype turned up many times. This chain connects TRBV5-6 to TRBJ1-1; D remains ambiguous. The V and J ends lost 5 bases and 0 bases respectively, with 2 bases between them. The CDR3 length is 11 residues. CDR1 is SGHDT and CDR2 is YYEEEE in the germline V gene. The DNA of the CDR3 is TGTGCCAGCAGTTTGAACACTGAAGCTTTCTTT. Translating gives CASSLNTEAFF.